This section outlines one TCR beta chain sequence together with its context. Its antigen is undetermined. The sample is drawn from a study of PD-1 blockade in classical Hodgkin lymphoma. The data were produced by immunoSEQ multiplex PCR, yet TCRdb's version contains in-frame clones alone and is incomplete. Counted here are approximately 90,000 clones, about 93% occurring once; the ten biggest clones make up under 3%. Overall study results and limits: Before treatment, complete responders showed about the same diversity as newly diagnosed patients. Reasons behind the repertoire differences stay unclear, perhaps disease activity or earlier therapy.

CDR1 and CDR2 (germline): LNHNV, YYDKDF (reference sequence). The CDR3 is made up of 20 amino acids. The ends were cut back, 0 bases at V and 0 bases at J, with 21 bases in the middle. Each of the patients experienced relapse following autologous stem cell transplantation, and their brentuximab vedotin exposure differed. When best responses were assessed, they were complete response, partial response or progressive disease. The starting material was peripheral blood mononuclear cells (PBMCs), obtained before the second cycle of nivolumab. The chain couples TRBV15 to TRBJ2-4, with D possibly being TRBD2 (7 bases). This clonotype was sampled from a human donor with classical Hodgkin lymphoma. This chain's CDR3 is CATSRDGGGADLGAKNIQYF. DNA of the CDR3: TGTGCCACCAGCAGAGATGGGGGGGGCGCGGACCTGGGAGCCAAAAACATTCAGTACTTC.